This T cell receptor beta chain was observed in a study of blood T cell repertoires in COVID-19. TCRdb's copy holds only in-frame clones and misses some; the assay was immunoSEQ multiplex PCR. In the table there are around 310,000 clones, under 90% of which are singletons. The sequenced sample was PBMCs or T cells enriched from blood (not recorded which). The clonotype originates from a young woman who had recovered from COVID-19.

CDR3 coding DNA: TGTGCCAGTAGTATTCAGAAGAACACTGAAGCTTTCTTT. This translates into CASSIQKNTEAFF. The chain employs TRBV19 and TRBJ1-1, with D unresolved. Trimming cost V 3 bases and J 1 base, with 6 bases left between them. The CDR3 is 13 amino acids. Germline CDR1 reads LNHDA; CDR2 reads SQIVND (reference sequence).